These 26 T cell receptor beta chains share one sample of origin, sequenced in a study of cytomegalovirus exposure and HLA in healthy donors. Researchers ran the PCR with 60 Vbeta and 13 Jbeta primers. The assay was immunoSEQ multiplex PCR, and TCRdb's table has in-frame clones only and misses some. The sample holds around 150,000 clones; roughly 88% are singletons and the top ten take roughly 6.7%. The sample was PBMCs. Source of these receptors: a man aged 50 or older in good health and CMV-seropositive.

The chain employs TRBV6-5 and TRBJ1-1; D remains ambiguous. Between the trimmed V and J ends, which lost 2 bases and 1 base, there was a span of 8 bases. The CDR3 extends over 14 amino acids. CDR1 is MNHEY and CDR2 is SVGAGI in the germline V gene. CDR3 in DNA: TGTGCCAGCAGTTACCGCCCACAGAACACTGAAGCTTTCTTT. This codes for CASSYRPQNTEAFF.

The V call is TRBV2, the J call TRBJ2-1; the D gene is possibly TRBD1 (6 bases). Trimming shortened V by 5 bases and J by 3 bases, and 11 bases separated the two germline ends. Germline CDR1 is SNHLY and CDR2 is FYNNEI. The CDR3 is 14 amino acids. The DNA of the CDR3 is TGTGCCAGCAGTCCACAGGGCCGCTACAATGAGCAGTTCTTC. This encodes CASSPQGRYNEQFF.

V and J are TRBV5-6 and TRBJ2-6, with D perhaps matching TRBD1 (6 bases). CDR3 length equals 17 residues. The germline V and J ends were trimmed by 0 bases and 0 bases, with 10 bases remaining between them. The germline gives CDR1 SGHDT, CDR2 YYEEEE. The CDR3 DNA sequence: TGTGCCAGCAGCTTGGGGGGGCGACCCTCTGGGGCCAACGTCCTGACTTTC. It encodes CASSLGGRPSGANVLTF.

The V call is TRBV11-3, the J call TRBJ1-2; 8 nucleotides agree with TRBD1. The J segment lost 12 bases and the V segment lost 2 bases, leaving 11 bases of the junction unmatched. Germline lookup yields CDR1 SGHNT and CDR2 YENEEA. There are 14 residues in the CDR3. In DNA, the CDR3 is TGTGCCAGCAGCTTATCGGGACAGGCAGGATTGAACACCTTC. Translation gives CASSLSGQAGLNTF. Combining the CDR3 with reference TRBV11-3 and TRBJ1-2 gives the whole variable domain EAGVVQSPRYKIIEKKQPVAFWCNPISGHNTLYWYLQNLGQGPELLIRYENEEAVDDSQLPKDRFSAERLKGVDSTLKIQPAELGDSAVYLCASSLSGQAGLNTFGSGTRLTVV.

The sample holds a few counts of this clone. V usage is TRBV9 and J usage is TRBJ2-1; perhaps TRBD2 as D (6 bases). Germline-derived CDR1 and CDR2 are SGDLS and YYNGEE. Deletions cut 6 bases from V and 5 bases from J, with 15 bases between. This CDR3 is built from 14 residues. The chain's CDR3 is CASTTGTLDNEQFF. DNA for the CDR3: TGTGCCAGCACTACCGGGACTTTGGACAATGAGCAGTTCTTC.

Here the CDR3 reads CASRFLGGDNEKLFF. DNA for the CDR3: TGTGCCAGTAGGTTTCTAGGGGGCGACAATGAAAAACTGTTTTTT. The J gene is TRBJ1-4, the V gene TRBV19; 7 bases are shared with TRBD1. The CDR3 is 15 residues long. Trimming cost V 6 bases and J 5 bases; bases outside gene matches: 9. Germline V CDR1 and CDR2: LNHDA, SQIVND (reference sequence).

The chain carries TRBV6-1 and TRBJ1-5; 7 nucleotides align to TRBD1. The CDR3 totals 15 residues. Germline V gene lookup returns CDR1 MNHNS and CDR2 SASEGT. V was pared by 2 bases and J by 6 bases, with 7 bases of the junction left unmatched. In nucleotides, the CDR3 is TGTGCCAGCAGTGAATCCCACAGGGGTACTCAGCCCCAGCATTTT. Its translation: CASSESHRGTQPQHF.

This clone was detected once. V gene TRBV2 combines with J gene TRBJ2-2; 8 nucleotides agree with TRBD2. The germline V gene has CDR1 SNHLY and CDR2 FYNNEI. The CDR3 has 16 amino acids. With 2 bases clipped from V and 8 bases from J, the junction kept 10 bases outside the gene matches. CDR3: CASSENQLAAYGELFF. Written as DNA, the CDR3 is TGTGCCAGCAGTGAAAATCAACTAGCGGCCTATGGGGAGCTGTTTTTT.

The rearrangement joins TRBV6-5 to TRBJ2-7; 7 positions match TRBD2. CDR3 size: 15 residues. Germline V gives CDR1 MNHEY, CDR2 SVGAGI. J gave up 2 bases and V 7 bases, and 11 bases lay outside the gene matches. DNA of the CDR3: TGTGCCAGCAAGCGGGGAAGGGAGAAGGCCTACGAGCAGTACTTC. Residues: CASKRGREKAYEQYF.

The rearrangement joins TRBV5-6 to TRBJ2-1; weak D call: TRBD2 (6 bases). This CDR3 has 15 residues. Germline V CDR1 and CDR2: SGHDT, YYEEEE. V lost 0 bases to trimming and J lost 2 bases, with 9 bases between them. This chain's CDR3 is CASSLAKRAYNEQFF. The CDR3 DNA reads as TGTGCCAGCAGCTTGGCCAAGCGGGCCTACAATGAGCAGTTCTTC.

This rearrangement joins TRBV27 to TRBJ1-6; D possibly corresponds to TRBD1 (6 bases). CDR1 is MNHEY and CDR2 is SMNVEV in the germline V gene (reference sequence). V gave up 2 bases and J gave up 7 bases, with 15 bases separating them. CDR3 size: 16 residues. This chain's CDR3 is CASSLEGGSGNSPLHF. The CDR3, as DNA: TGTGCCAGCAGTTTAGAGGGGGGGTCAGGGAATTCACCCCTCCACTTT.

This rearrangement joins TRBV6-6 to TRBJ1-1; D call uncertain. CDR1 is MNHNY, CDR2 SVGAGI, per germline (reference sequence). The CDR3 spans 12 residues. Trimming cost V 7 bases and J 2 bases, with 8 bases left between them. CDR3 region: CASTASNTEAFF. The DNA for the CDR3 is TGTGCCAGCACCGCAAGCAACACTGAAGCTTTCTTT.

The V call is TRBV9, the J call TRBJ1-6; no reliable D call. The V and J ends lost 0 bases and 8 bases respectively, with 15 bases between them. The CDR3 runs to 16 residues. The germline V gene encodes CDR1 SGDLS and CDR2 YYNGEE. CDR3 loop: CASSVEWSGGDSPLHF. The CDR3 DNA reads as TGTGCCAGCAGCGTAGAATGGAGCGGCGGAGATTCACCCCTCCACTTT. The complete variable domain, with remaining parts taken from reference TRBV9 and TRBJ1-6, reads DSGVTQTPKHLITATGQRVTLRCSPRSGDLSVYWYQQSLDQGLQFLIQYYNGEERAKGNILERFSAQQFPDLHSELNLSSLELGDSALYFCASSVEWSGGDSPLHFGNGTRLTVT.

The rearrangement uses TRBV4-1 and TRBJ1-1; 7 bases agree with TRBD1. CDR3 length: 17 residues. Germline V CDR1 and CDR2: MGHRA, YSYEKL. V was pared by 2 bases and J by 1 base, with 10 bases of the junction left unmatched. The CDR3 DNA is TGCGCCAGCAGCCAACTCCCCTCGGGGACAGAGAACACTGAAGCTTTCTTT. Its protein is CASSQLPSGTENTEAFF.

This clone appeared a few times. The genes are TRBV11-2 and TRBJ2-3; D unresolved. This CDR3 region has 14 residues. Germline V CDR1 and CDR2: SGHAT, FQNNGV. V lost 5 bases to trimming and J lost 0 bases, with 9 bases between them. The CDR3 protein is CASSEHRSTDTQYF. As DNA, the CDR3 is TGTGCCAGCAGCGAGCATCGTAGCACAGATACGCAGTATTTT.

The J gene is TRBJ2-3, the V gene TRBV7-9; D gene ambiguous. With 0 bases removed from V and 2 bases from J, the gap between germline ends came to 6 bases. In germline, CDR1 is SEHNR, CDR2 FQNEAQ (reference sequence). The CDR3 has 14 amino acids. CDR3 amino acids: CASSLAASTDTQYF. The CDR3 DNA follows: TGTGCCAGCAGCTTAGCTGCGTCCACAGATACGCAGTATTTT.

The chain couples TRBV5-1 to TRBJ2-5; a possible D gene is TRBD2 (7 bases). This CDR3 spans 14 amino acids. The germline V gene has CDR1 SGHRS and CDR2 YFSETQ. The germline V and J ends were trimmed by 4 bases and 5 bases, with 15 bases remaining between them. For the CDR3, the DNA is TGCGCCAGCAGCGGGGGGGAGGGACACGAGACCCAGTACTTC. Translated, it gives CASSGGEGHETQYF. The full variable domain, completed using reference TRBV5-1 and TRBJ2-5, is KAGVTQTPRYLIKTRGQQVTLSCSPISGHRSVSWYQQTPGQGLQFLFEYFSETQRNKGNFPGRFSGRQFSNSRSEMNVSTLELGDSALYLCASSGGEGHETQYFGPGTRLLVL.

The chain employs TRBV6-5 and TRBJ1-4; possible D gene TRBD1, 6 bases. Trimming removed 6 bases from V and 4 bases from J, with 12 bases in between. Germline V gene lookup returns CDR1 MNHEY and CDR2 SVGAGI. The CDR3 consists of 14 residues. CDR3 loop: CASRRQEYNEKLFF. The DNA of the CDR3 is TGTGCCAGCAGGAGACAGGAGTATAATGAAAAACTGTTTTTT.

The chain employs TRBV7-9 and TRBJ1-4; D remains unclear. This CDR3 spans 13 amino acids. Germline CDR1 is SEHNR and CDR2 is FQNEAQ (reference sequence). V was trimmed by 3 bases and J by 5 bases, leaving 7 bases between them. The CDR3 sequence is CASSLWENEKLFF. CDR3 DNA sequence: TGTGCCAGCAGCTTGTGGGAGAATGAAAAACTGTTTTTT.

V gene TRBV5-1 combines with J gene TRBJ2-3; TRBD2 agrees at 10 bases. This CDR3 has 14 residues. Germline V gene lookup returns CDR1 SGHRS and CDR2 YFSETQ. V trimming: 9 bases; J trimming: 2 bases; junction bases outside the gene matches: 6. The CDR3 reads CATRTSGNTDTQYF. CDR3 DNA sequence: TGCGCCACCCGGACTAGCGGAAACACAGATACGCAGTATTTT.

V and J are TRBV6-4 and TRBJ2-3, with TRBD2 identical over 11 bases. J gave up 4 bases and V 6 bases, and 6 bases lay outside the gene matches. The CDR3 has 15 residues. CDR1 is MRHNA, CDR2 SNTAGT, per germline. As DNA, the CDR3 is TGTGCCAGCAGAGATAGCGGGAGGGCCTCAGATACGCAGTATTTT. Amino acids: CASRDSGRASDTQYF.

The chain couples TRBV30 to TRBJ2-3, with 10 bases lining up with TRBD1. Trimming at V came to 1 base and at J to 3 bases, leaving 10 bases not matched to a gene. This CDR3 contains 17 residues. Germline assignment: CDR1 GTSNPN and CDR2 SVGIG (reference sequence). As DNA, the CDR3 is TGTGCCTGGAGTGGCGGGACAGGGGTACATCTAACAGATACGCAGTATTTT. Translated: CAWSGGTGVHLTDTQYF.

In regard to this clone: Other DNA sequences in the same sample also yield this CDR3. The J gene is TRBJ2-3, the V gene TRBV27; no firm D call. In germline, CDR1 is MNHEY, CDR2 SMNVEV (reference sequence). This CDR3 is built from 12 residues. Deletions cut 5 bases from V and 2 bases from J, with 5 bases between. The CDR3 DNA is TGTGCCAGCAGTCCCTCCACAGATACGCAGTATTTT. Its protein is CASSPSTDTQYF.

In its sample, this clone was seen a few times. Other DNA sequences within the sample encode an identical CDR3. The chain employs TRBV9 and TRBJ2-6; D gene unclear. The V gene's germline CDR1 is SGDLS and CDR2 YYNGEE. The CDR3 contains 14 residues. With 0 bases removed from V and 1 base from J, the gap between germline ends came to 2 bases. As DNA, the CDR3 is TGTGCCAGCAGCGTAGCGTCTGGGGCCAACGTCCTGACTTTC. Its translation is CASSVASGANVLTF.

V is TRBV28 and J is TRBJ2-7; 10 bases match TRBD1. The CDR3 extends over 12 amino acids. The trim removed 8 bases at V and 4 bases at J, leaving 2 bases unmatched. Looked up from germline, CDR1 is MDHEN and CDR2 is SYDVKM. CDR3 in DNA: TGTGCCAGCGGGGACAGGGGTTACGAGCAGTACTTC. It encodes CASGDRGYEQYF.

This rearrangement joins TRBV11-2 to TRBJ1-1; weak D call: TRBD1 (5 bases). This CDR3 has 14 amino acids. V was cut by 5 bases and J by 3 bases, with 13 bases left in between. Per germline, CDR1 SGHAT and CDR2 FQNNGV. CDR3 loop: CASSKSAGDTEAFF. CDR3 DNA: TGTGCCAGCAGCAAAAGCGCGGGGGACACTGAAGCTTTCTTT.